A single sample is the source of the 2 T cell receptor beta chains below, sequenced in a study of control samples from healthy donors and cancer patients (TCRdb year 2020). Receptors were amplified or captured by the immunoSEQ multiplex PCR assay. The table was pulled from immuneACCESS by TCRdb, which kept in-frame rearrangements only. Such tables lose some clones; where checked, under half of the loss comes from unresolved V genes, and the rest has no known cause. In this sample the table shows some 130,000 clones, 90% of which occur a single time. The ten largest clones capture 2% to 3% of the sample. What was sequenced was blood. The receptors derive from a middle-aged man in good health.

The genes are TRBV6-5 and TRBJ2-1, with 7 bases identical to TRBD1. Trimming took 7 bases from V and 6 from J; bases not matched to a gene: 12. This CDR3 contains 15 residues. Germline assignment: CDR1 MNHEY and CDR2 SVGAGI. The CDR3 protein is CASTLTPGTVNEQFF. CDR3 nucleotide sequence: TGTGCCAGCACCCTCACCCCGGGGACAGTCAATGAGCAGTTCTTC.

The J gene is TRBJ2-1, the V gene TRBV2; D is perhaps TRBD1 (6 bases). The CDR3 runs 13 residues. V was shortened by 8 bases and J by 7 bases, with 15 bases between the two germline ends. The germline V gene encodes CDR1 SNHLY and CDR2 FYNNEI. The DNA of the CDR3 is TGTGCCAGCGCCTATGGGGGCGGGAATGAGCAGTTCTTC. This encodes CASAYGGGNEQFF.